These 10 T cell receptor beta chains were sequenced from one sample in a study of cytomegalovirus exposure and HLA in healthy donors. PCR amplification relied on 60 Vbeta primers (plus 13 Jbeta primers). Repertoires were generated with immunoSEQ multiplex PCR, while TCRdb's copy carries only in-frame clones and drops some. The data show about 170,000 clones, around 85% seen once. Source material: PBMCs. These receptors came from a boy aged 2 to 10 in good health and CMV-seronegative.

This clone has more than one count but fewer than ten. V usage is TRBV28 and J usage is TRBJ1-6; tentatively, D is TRBD1 (5 bases). Germline V gene sequence: CDR1 MDHEN, CDR2 SYDVKM. The CDR3 covers 15 residues. The V gene lost 8 bases and the J gene lost 1 base, with 12 bases spanning the gap. The CDR3 loop is CASGQGYSYNSPLHF. In DNA form, the CDR3 reads TGTGCCAGCGGGCAGGGCTATTCCTATAATTCACCCCTCCACTTT.

The chain employs TRBV5-1 and TRBJ1-2, with no clear D. The CDR3 contains 14 residues. Germline loops: CDR1 SGHRS, CDR2 YFSETQ. Trimming removed 5 bases at V and 1 base at J, with 12 bases between. CDR3 loop: CASRPDSLNYGYTF. The CDR3 nucleotides are TGCGCCAGCAGACCTGACTCCCTTAACTATGGCTACACCTTC.

The chain links TRBV4-1 to TRBJ2-7; D is ambiguous. V lost 5 bases, J lost 1 base, and 9 bases lay in between. CDR3 size: 13 residues. CDR1 and CDR2 from the germline V gene are MGHRA and YSYEKL. CDR3 amino acids: CASSSIVSYEQYF. The CDR3 DNA is TGCGCCAGCAGCTCAATAGTGTCCTACGAGCAGTACTTC.

The CDR3 coding sequence is TGTGCCAGCAGCGGGCCGGGCTATGGCTACACCTTC. This sequence encodes CASSGPGYGYTF. This rearrangement joins TRBV9 to TRBJ1-2; D remains ambiguous. Germline V gives CDR1 SGDLS, CDR2 YYNGEE. The CDR3 totals 12 residues. V lost 3 bases to trimming and J lost 4 bases, with 7 bases between them.

V gene TRBV19 combines with J gene TRBJ2-1; 8 positions match TRBD2. Germline values: CDR1 LNHDA, CDR2 SQIVND (reference sequence). Trimming cost V 3 bases and J 3 bases; bases outside gene matches: 4. The CDR3 loop spans 15 amino acids. CDR3 in amino acids: CASSMETSVYNEQFF. The CDR3 DNA is TGTGCCAGTAGTATGGAGACTAGCGTCTACAATGAGCAGTTCTTC. The variable domain in full, with the rest retrieved from reference TRBV19 and TRBJ2-1, is DGGITQSPKYLFRKEGQNVTLSCEQNLNHDAMYWYRQDPGQGLRLIYYSQIVNDFQKGDIAEGYSVSREKKESFPLTVTSAQKNPTAFYLCASSMETSVYNEQFFGPGTRLTVL.

The chain combines TRBV30 with TRBJ1-1; 9 nucleotides match TRBD1. CDR1 and CDR2 (germline): GTSNPN, SVGIG (reference sequence). V lost 5 bases to trimming and J lost 5 bases; unmatched junction nucleotides: 3. The CDR3 consists of 12 residues. The DNA of the CDR3 is TGTGCCTGGGACAGGGGGGGGACTGAAGCTTTCTTT. It is translated as CAWDRGGTEAFF.

This clone was counted once. V is TRBV6-1 and J is TRBJ1-1, with 8 bases aligning to TRBD1. The CDR3 sequence is 18 residues long. Unmatched junction bases numbered 9, after V lost 0 bases and J lost 0 bases. CDR1 and CDR2 (germline): MNHNS, SASEGT. This chain's CDR3 is CASSEARQGNGMNTEAFF. As DNA, the CDR3 is TGTGCCAGCAGTGAAGCGAGACAGGGGAACGGGATGAACACTGAAGCTTTCTTT.

The CDR3 loop is CAAGQGGNYGYTF. The CDR3 nucleotides are TGTGCCGCCGGACAGGGCGGTAACTATGGCTACACCTTC. V gene TRBV30 combines with J gene TRBJ1-2, with 8 nucleotides matching TRBD1. The trim removed 8 bases at V and 1 base at J, leaving 6 bases unmatched. The germline V gene encodes CDR1 GTSNPN and CDR2 SVGIG (reference sequence). This CDR3 region has 13 residues.

J is TRBJ2-7 and V is TRBV6-5, with 10 positions matching TRBD2. CDR1 is MNHEY and CDR2 is SVGAGI in the germline V gene. V was clipped by 1 base and J by 4 bases; unmatched bases: 4. The CDR3 sequence is 15 residues long. DNA for the CDR3: TGTGCCAGCAGTTACTTAGCGGGAGGTCTATACGAGCAGTACTTC. Encoded protein: CASSYLAGGLYEQYF.

The table lists this clone with a count of one. The sample holds other DNA sequences that translate to the same CDR3. The gene calls are TRBV6-7 and TRBJ1-2; 7 nucleotides match TRBD1. TRBV6-7 is reported as an ORF; its role is uncertain. The CDR3 contains 13 residues. With 2 bases clipped from V and 6 bases from J, the junction kept 3 bases outside the gene matches. The DNA for the CDR3 is TGTGCCAGCAGTTACAGGGGGCTCCATGGCTACACCTTC. Translation gives CASSYRGLHGYTF.